The 17 T cell receptor beta chains given below trace back to one sample, sequenced in a study of cytomegalovirus exposure and HLA in healthy donors. The PCR made use of 60 Vbeta and 13 Jbeta primers. Profiling relied on immunoSEQ multiplex PCR, and the TCRdb table lists in-frame clones only, not all of them. Of under 200,000 clones in the sample, around 84% were seen once. The specimen sequenced was PBMCs. These receptors all stem from a man aged 50-60 years in good health and CMV-seropositive.

This chain connects TRBV11-3 to TRBJ2-1; 8 bases match TRBD2. Germline CDR1 reads SGHNT; CDR2 reads YENEEA. Germline trimming cut 3 bases from V and 2 bases from J; bases unmatched to any gene: 3. This CDR3 is built from 15 residues. CDR3 DNA: TGTGCCAGCAGCTTTCTTAGCGGGGCCTACAATGAGCAGTTCTTC. This gives the protein CASSFLSGAYNEQFF.

The chain employs TRBV11-3 and TRBJ2-3; D remains unclear. The CDR3 has 16 amino acids. V dropped 1 base and J dropped 3 bases, with 14 bases sitting between them. Germline lookup yields CDR1 SGHNT and CDR2 YENEEA. The CDR3 bases are TGTGCCAGCAGCTTAGGAGCGAGCCTAAGTACAGATACGCAGTATTTT. It is translated as CASSLGASLSTDTQYF.

The chain uses TRBV5-4 and TRBJ1-1; D perhaps matches TRBD1 (5 bases). The CDR3 length is 15 residues. V shed 5 bases and J shed 0 bases, with 14 bases lying between them. From germline, CDR1 is SGHNT and CDR2 YYREEE (reference sequence). The CDR3 DNA is TGTGCCAGCAGTCCGGCCGGGGGTTTGAACACTGAAGCTTTCTTT. Its translation: CASSPAGGLNTEAFF.

The chain links TRBV12-2 to TRBJ2-1; TRBD2 was called by the table and not checked on the DNA. TRBV12-2 is a pseudogene segment. The CDR3 is made up of 12 amino acids. CDR3 sequence: CARVCSYNEQFF. The DNA of the CDR3 is TGTGCGCGCGTATGCTCCTACAATGAGCAGTTCTTC.

This chain connects TRBV10-1 to TRBJ1-5; D is ambiguous. There are 19 residues in the CDR3. Germline CDR1 reads WNHNN; CDR2 reads SYGVQD (reference sequence). Trimming pared 6 bases from V and 0 bases from J, leaving 24 bases between. The CDR3 loop is CASSNLDGGKHYSNQPQHF. In DNA, the CDR3 is TGCGCCAGCAGCAACCTTGACGGAGGGAAACACTATAGCAATCAGCCCCAGCATTTT.

V is TRBV5-4 and J is TRBJ1-1, with 7 bases aligning to TRBD1. V was pared by 0 bases and J by 0 bases, with 2 bases of the junction left unmatched. In germline, CDR1 is SGHNT, CDR2 YYREEE (reference sequence). This CDR3 comprises 15 residues. CDR3 protein: CASSLAGTVNTEAFF. The CDR3 DNA follows: TGTGCCAGCAGCTTGGCCGGGACAGTGAACACTGAAGCTTTCTTT.

In this sample, this clone turned up a few times. The J gene is TRBJ2-2, the V gene TRBV9; 10 nucleotides agree with TRBD1. The germline V gene encodes CDR1 SGDLS and CDR2 YYNGEE. V shed 3 bases and J 8 bases; nucleotides not matched to a gene: 13. There are 17 residues in the CDR3. The CDR3 region has the DNA TGTGCCAGCAGCGAGGGGGGGACAGGGGCCGTAAAGGGGGAGCTGTTTTTT. Protein product: CASSEGGTGAVKGELFF.

This chain links TRBV18 with TRBJ2-1; 10 nucleotides match TRBD2. Germline CDR1 and CDR2: KGHSH and LQKENI. The CDR3 is 15 amino acids. Trimming took 5 bases from V and 5 from J; bases not matched to a gene: 6. CDR3 protein: CASSRVLAGDNEQFF. CDR3 nucleotide sequence: TGTGCCAGCTCAAGGGTTCTAGCGGGGGACAATGAGCAGTTCTTC.

V usage is TRBV7-9 and J usage is TRBJ2-1; D unclear. This CDR3 contains 17 residues. CDR1 and CDR2 (germline): SEHNR, FQNEAQ (reference sequence). The ends were cut back, 1 base at V and 0 bases at J, with 13 bases in the middle. CDR3 coding DNA: TGTGCCAGCAGCTTAGTGGAGAGCTTTAGCTCCTACAATGAGCAGTTCTTC. Amino acid sequence: CASSLVESFSSYNEQFF.

V and J are TRBV18 and TRBJ1-4; D is possibly TRBD1 (6 bases). The V gene lost 4 bases and the J gene lost 8 bases, with 20 bases spanning the gap. The CDR3 has 16 residues. Germline loops: CDR1 KGHSH, CDR2 LQKENI. CDR3 DNA sequence: TGTGCCAGCTCACTACGCACAATGGACAGTGGCGAAAAACTGTTTTTT. The encoded protein is CASSLRTMDSGEKLFF.

The rearrangement links TRBV27 to TRBJ1-4, with no clear D. Trimming removed 6 bases at V and 2 bases at J, with 10 bases between. CDR1 is MNHEY, CDR2 SMNVEV, per germline (reference sequence). This CDR3 is built from 14 residues. The CDR3 loop reads CASSPGVTNEKLFF. The CDR3 DNA reads TGTGCCAGCAGCCCCGGAGTTACTAATGAAAAACTGTTTTTT.

The rearrangement joins TRBV11-2 to TRBJ2-7; TRBD2 matches at 7 bases. Germline values: CDR1 SGHAT, CDR2 FQNNGV. The CDR3 is 13 amino acids. The V and J ends lost 1 base and 4 bases, in that order; junction bases with no gene match: 1. The CDR3 bases are TGTGCCAGCAGCTTAGGGGGGGGATACGAGCAGTACGTC. Its translation is CASSLGGGYEQYV.

The V and J genes are TRBV27 and TRBJ1-1, with 7 bases matching TRBD1. The CDR3 loop spans 14 amino acids. CDR1 is MNHEY, CDR2 SMNVEV, per germline (reference sequence). With V trimmed by 2 bases and J by 3 bases, 3 bases remained unmatched. CDR3 nucleotides: TGTGCCAGCAGTTTACAGGGGGGATACACTGAAGCTTTCTTT. Protein: CASSLQGGYTEAFF.

The chain has TRBV7-9 and TRBJ2-5, with D hard to call. Germline values: CDR1 SEHNR, CDR2 FQNEAQ (reference sequence). This CDR3 region has 15 residues. The ends were cut back, 6 bases at V and 1 base at J, with 15 bases in the middle. This CDR3 reads CASSFSSLSQETQYF. The DNA for the CDR3 is TGTGCCAGCAGTTTCAGTTCTCTCAGCCAAGAGACCCAGTACTTC.

CDR3 loop: CASSPTPGGSGELFF. The CDR3 DNA follows: TGTGCCAGCAGTCCAACCCCAGGCGGGAGTGGGGAGCTGTTTTTT. The V and J genes are TRBV7-3 and TRBJ2-2; TRBD2 matches at 7 bases. V lost 6 bases, J lost 8 bases, and 12 bases stayed unmatched. The germline V gene encodes CDR1 SGHTA and CDR2 FQGTGA. The CDR3 totals 15 residues.

The J gene is TRBJ1-6, the V gene TRBV19, with D perhaps matching TRBD1 (5 bases). The CDR3 runs to 16 residues. The V end lost 5 bases, the J end lost 7 bases, and 18 bases lay between the germline ends. CDR1 and CDR2 from the germline V gene are LNHDA and SQIVND (reference sequence). The CDR3 DNA reads TGTGCCAGTAGTGATTCGGGGGGGTTCCCGAATTCACCCCTCCACTTT. Translation gives CASSDSGGFPNSPLHF. Filled out from reference TRBV19 and TRBJ1-6, the complete variable domain reads DGGITQSPKYLFRKEGQNVTLSCEQNLNHDAMYWYRQDPGQGLRLIYYSQIVNDFQKGDIAEGYSVSREKKESFPLTVTSAQKNPTAFYLCASSDSGGFPNSPLHFGNGTRLTVT.

This clone has just one count. The genes are TRBV5-6 and TRBJ2-3; 13 bases match TRBD2. Germline lookup yields CDR1 SGHDT and CDR2 YYEEEE. V lost 4 bases, J lost 2 bases, and 4 bases stayed unmatched. The CDR3 is 16 residues long. The CDR3 region is CASSPTSGGFTDTQYF. In DNA form, the CDR3 reads TGTGCCAGCAGCCCGACTAGCGGGGGGTTCACAGATACGCAGTATTTT. Supplemented by reference TRBV5-6 and TRBJ2-3, the full variable domain reads DAGVTQSPTHLIKTRGQQVTLRCSPKSGHDTVSWYQQALGQGPQFIFQYYEEEERQRGNFPDRFSGHQFPNYSSELNVNALLLGDSALYLCASSPTSGGFTDTQYFGPGTRLTVL.